Listed below are T cell receptor beta chains from one sample, sequenced in a study of cytomegalovirus exposure and HLA in healthy donors. The protocol was immunoSEQ multiplex PCR, while the TCRdb copy is restricted to in-frame clones and leaves out a portion. The sample yields about 150,000 clones, 94% seen once. Sequencing was done on a sample of PBMCs. Receptor source: a man aged 18 to 29 in good health and CMV-seropositive. Both conserved end residues are part of each CDR3. D genes are given only for firm matches. Clone size appears in some rows only: once, few, many, or a class for an expanded clone.

j_gene: TRBJ2-7
v_gene: TRBV6-1
abundance: .
d_gene: .
CDR3nt: TGTGCCAGCCGAGGGGGCTACGAGCAGTACTTC
CDR3aa: CASRGGYEQYF

j_gene: TRBJ2-3
v_gene: TRBV28
abundance: .
d_gene: .
CDR3nt: TGTGCCAGCAGTTTAGGGGCAGCCGGGCAGTATTTT
CDR3aa: CASSLGAAGQYF

j_gene: TRBJ2-7
v_gene: TRBV7-2
abundance: .
d_gene: TRBD2
CDR3nt: TGTGCCAGCAGCTTAGGGGGGGGGCAGTACTTC
CDR3aa: CASSLGGGQYF

j_gene: TRBJ2-3
v_gene: TRBV4-1
abundance: .
d_gene: .
CDR3nt: TGCGCCAGCAGCCAAGGGAGGGGCATGGATAGCACAGATACGCAGTATTTT
CDR3aa: CASSQGRGMDSTDTQYF

j_gene: TRBJ2-1
v_gene: TRBV27
abundance: .
d_gene: .
CDR3nt: TGTGCCAGCGCGACGGGTATCTCCTACAATGAGCAGTTCTTC
CDR3aa: CASATGISYNEQFF

j_gene: TRBJ2-3
v_gene: TRBV28
abundance: .
d_gene: TRBD1
CDR3nt: TGTGCCAGCATTCGGACAGGGTTGACAGATACGCAGTATTTT
CDR3aa: CASIRTGLTDTQYF

j_gene: TRBJ2-7
v_gene: TRBV7-2
abundance: once
d_gene: TRBD1
CDR3nt: TGTGCCAGCAGCCCACAGCACAGGGGAACCTACGAGCAGTACTTC
CDR3aa: CASSPQHRGTYEQYF

j_gene: TRBJ2-7
v_gene: TRBV27
abundance: .
d_gene: TRBD2
CDR3nt: TGTGCCAGCCGACTAGCGTCTCCGGGTGGGCAGTACTTC
CDR3aa: CASRLASPGGQYF

j_gene: TRBJ2-3
v_gene: TRBV11-2
abundance: .
d_gene: TRBD2
CDR3nt: TGTGCCAGCAGCCCCCCAGGAGGGAGCGGGAGGGCAGATACGCAGTATTTT
CDR3aa: CASSPPGGSGRADTQYF

j_gene: TRBJ1-1
v_gene: TRBV2
abundance: .
d_gene: .
CDR3nt: TGTGCCAGCAATTCCCAGAGCGGCAGGCGGATGAACACTGAAGCTTTCTTT
CDR3aa: CASNSQSGRRMNTEAFF

j_gene: TRBJ2-5
v_gene: TRBV9
abundance: once
d_gene: .
CDR3nt: TGTGCCAGCAGCGTAGACCCAGGGGGGAGGGAGACCCAGTACTTC
CDR3aa: CASSVDPGGRETQYF

j_gene: TRBJ2-7
v_gene: TRBV28
abundance: .
d_gene: .
CDR3nt: TGTGCCAGCGGGTATACACCCGGCAGGAACGAGCAGTACTTC
CDR3aa: CASGYTPGRNEQYF

j_gene: TRBJ1-1
v_gene: TRBV10-2
abundance: .
d_gene: .
CDR3nt: TGCGCCAGCAGTGTCCGCCAGGGCCCTGCTTTCTTT
CDR3aa: CASSVRQGPAFF

j_gene: TRBJ1-1
v_gene: TRBV6-5
abundance: .
d_gene: TRBD1
CDR3nt: TGTGCCAGCAGTTATGCAGGGACAGAAAAGATCTTT
CDR3aa: CASSYAGTEKIF

j_gene: TRBJ1-5
v_gene: TRBV28
abundance: .
d_gene: .
CDR3nt: TGTGCCAGCAGCTTCGCGGCGGCTCCTAATCAGCCCCAGCATTTT
CDR3aa: CASSFAAAPNQPQHF

j_gene: TRBJ2-1
v_gene: TRBV20-1
abundance: .
d_gene: .
CDR3nt: TGCAGTGCTAGAGCCGATGAGCAGTTCTTC
CDR3aa: CSARADEQFF

j_gene: TRBJ2-3
v_gene: TRBV27
abundance: .
d_gene: .
CDR3nt: TGTGCCAGCAGTTTTCAGGGCCTCCCAGATACGCAGTATTTT
CDR3aa: CASSFQGLPDTQYF

j_gene: TRBJ2-7
v_gene: TRBV5-6
abundance: .
d_gene: .
CDR3nt: TGTGCCAGCAGCACTGGGAGAGGGTCCTACGAGCAGTACTTC
CDR3aa: CASSTGRGSYEQYF

j_gene: TRBJ1-2
v_gene: TRBV2
abundance: .
d_gene: TRBD1
CDR3nt: TGTGCCAGTCCTCCACTGGACAGGACCACTAACTATGGCTACACCTTC
CDR3aa: CASPPLDRTTNYGYTF

j_gene: TRBJ2-4
v_gene: TRBV25-1
abundance: .
d_gene: TRBD2
CDR3nt: TGTGCCAGCAGTGATCCTCGGGGGGTCGGAAACATTCAGTACTTC
CDR3aa: CASSDPRGVGNIQYF

j_gene: TRBJ2-7
v_gene: TRBV4-1
abundance: .
d_gene: TRBD2
CDR3nt: TGCGCCAGCAGCCAAGAAGAAACTAGCGGGCAGTACGAGCAGTACTTC
CDR3aa: CASSQEETSGQYEQYF

j_gene: TRBJ2-3
v_gene: TRBV5-1
abundance: .
d_gene: TRBD2
CDR3nt: TGCGCCAGCAGCATTAGCGGGAGGGCCGACACAGATACGCAGTATTTT
CDR3aa: CASSISGRADTDTQYF

j_gene: TRBJ1-1
v_gene: TRBV6-1
abundance: .
d_gene: TRBD1
CDR3nt: TGTGCCAGCTGCGAATCGGGACAGGGGCAAGCTTTCTTT
CDR3aa: CASCESGQGQAFF

j_gene: TRBJ2-3
v_gene: TRBV2
abundance: once
d_gene: TRBD2
CDR3nt: TGTGCCAGCAGCGGGCGACTAGCGGGAGTGGGTACAGATACGCAGTATTTT
CDR3aa: CASSGRLAGVGTDTQYF

j_gene: TRBJ2-7
v_gene: TRBV11-2
abundance: .
d_gene: .
CDR3nt: TGTGCCAGCAGCGCGGGACTCTCCTACGAGCAGTACTTC
CDR3aa: CASSAGLSYEQYF

j_gene: TRBJ2-7
v_gene: TRBV13
abundance: .
d_gene: TRBD1
CDR3nt: TGTGCCAGCAGCTTAGGAGGGACAGGGTTCTACGAGCAGTACTTC
CDR3aa: CASSLGGTGFYEQYF

j_gene: TRBJ2-1
v_gene: TRBV2
abundance: .
d_gene: TRBD2
CDR3nt: TGTGCCAGCAGACCGACTAGCGGGTATAGCTCCTACAATGAGCAGTTCTTC
CDR3aa: CASRPTSGYSSYNEQFF

j_gene: TRBJ2-7
v_gene: TRBV28
abundance: .
d_gene: .
CDR3nt: TGTGCCAGCAGTCAGGGAATCTACGAGCAGTACTTC
CDR3aa: CASSQGIYEQYF

j_gene: TRBJ2-7
v_gene: TRBV10-3
abundance: .
d_gene: .
CDR3nt: TGTGCCATCGGTTCCGACAGGAACTCCTACGAGCAGTACTTC
CDR3aa: CAIGSDRNSYEQYF

j_gene: TRBJ2-7
v_gene: TRBV4-1
abundance: once
d_gene: TRBD2
CDR3nt: TGCGCCAGCAGCCAGAGAAGCGGGAGGGCACACGAGCAGTACTTC
CDR3aa: CASSQRSGRAHEQYF

j_gene: TRBJ1-5
v_gene: TRBV15
abundance: .
d_gene: TRBD1
CDR3nt: TGTGCCACCAGCAGAGATCGGACAGGGATGAATCAGCCCCAGCATTTT
CDR3aa: CATSRDRTGMNQPQHF

j_gene: TRBJ1-2
v_gene: TRBV19
abundance: .
d_gene: .
CDR3nt: TGTGCCAGTAGTATAGGAGGCAGCTATGGCTACACCTTC
CDR3aa: CASSIGGSYGYTF

j_gene: TRBJ2-2
v_gene: TRBV2
abundance: .
d_gene: TRBD2
CDR3nt: TGTGCCAGGTCGGCGGGAGGCCTCACCGGGGAGCTGTTTTTT
CDR3aa: CARSAGGLTGELFF

j_gene: TRBJ2-7
v_gene: TRBV19
abundance: .
d_gene: .
CDR3nt: TGTGCCAGTAGTATTCAGGATATCCCCTACGAGCAGTACTTC
CDR3aa: CASSIQDIPYEQYF

j_gene: TRBJ2-7
v_gene: TRBV28
abundance: .
d_gene: TRBD2
CDR3nt: TGTGCCAGCAGTTCGACTAGCGGGAGGCCTTCCGGCACCTACGAGCAGTACTTC
CDR3aa: CASSSTSGRPSGTYEQYF

j_gene: TRBJ2-7
v_gene: TRBV5-1
abundance: few
d_gene: TRBD1
CDR3nt: TGCGCCAGCAGCTGGTCGACAGGGCCCTACGAGCAGTACTTC
CDR3aa: CASSWSTGPYEQYF

j_gene: TRBJ2-2
v_gene: TRBV13
abundance: .
d_gene: TRBD1
CDR3nt: TGTGCCAGCAGCTTAGGATGGGGACAGGGGGCGTTCACCGGGGAGCTGTTTTTT
CDR3aa: CASSLGWGQGAFTGELFF

j_gene: TRBJ2-7
v_gene: TRBV5-1
abundance: .
d_gene: TRBD2
CDR3nt: TGCGCCAGCAGCTTGGCGACGGGACTACACTACGAGCAGTACTTC
CDR3aa: CASSLATGLHYEQYF

j_gene: TRBJ2-1
v_gene: TRBV11-2
abundance: .
d_gene: TRBD2
CDR3nt: TGTGCCAGCAGCTTACTAGCGGGAGTGTACAATGAGCAGTTCTTC
CDR3aa: CASSLLAGVYNEQFF

j_gene: TRBJ2-1
v_gene: TRBV11-1
abundance: .
d_gene: TRBD2
CDR3nt: TGTGCCACTCGCGGGAGGAGGAGGGGGGGGAATTACAATGAGCAGTTCTTC
CDR3aa: CATRGRRRGGNYNEQFF

j_gene: TRBJ2-1
v_gene: TRBV7-6
abundance: .
d_gene: TRBD2
CDR3nt: TGTGCCAGCAGCTTAGAAAGGCTAGCGGGACGATACAATGAGCAGTTCTTC
CDR3aa: CASSLERLAGRYNEQFF

j_gene: TRBJ2-3
v_gene: TRBV2
abundance: .
d_gene: .
CDR3nt: TGTGCCAGCGAACCCACTAGCACAGATACGCAGTATTTT
CDR3aa: CASEPTSTDTQYF

j_gene: TRBJ2-1
v_gene: TRBV5-4
abundance: .
d_gene: TRBD2
CDR3nt: TGTGCCAGCAGCTTGGGGGGGACTAGCTCCTACAATGAGCAGTTCTTC
CDR3aa: CASSLGGTSSYNEQFF

j_gene: TRBJ2-7
v_gene: TRBV23-1
abundance: .
d_gene: .
CDR3nt: TGCGCCGTAACGGACAGCCCCTACGAGCAGTACTTC
CDR3aa: CAVTDSPYEQYF

j_gene: TRBJ2-3
v_gene: TRBV7-9
abundance: .
d_gene: TRBD2
CDR3nt: TGTGCCAGCAGCTTCCAAAGCGGGGAGACAGATACGCAGTATTTT
CDR3aa: CASSFQSGETDTQYF

j_gene: TRBJ1-1
v_gene: TRBV7-9
abundance: .
d_gene: .
CDR3nt: TGTGCCACCGGAGGGTATGGCGCTGAAGCTTTCTTT
CDR3aa: CATGGYGAEAFF

j_gene: TRBJ2-2
v_gene: TRBV9
abundance: .
d_gene: TRBD2
CDR3nt: TGTGCCAGCAGTCCTGAGGGACTAGCGGGAGCCCCGGGCACCGGGGAGCTGTTTTTT
CDR3aa: CASSPEGLAGAPGTGELFF

j_gene: TRBJ1-1
v_gene: TRBV27
abundance: .
d_gene: .
CDR3nt: TGTGCCAGCAGTCCCACGGTGAACACTGAAGCTTTCTTT
CDR3aa: CASSPTVNTEAFF

j_gene: TRBJ1-2
v_gene: TRBV5-1
abundance: .
d_gene: .
CDR3nt: TGCGCCAGCAGCTTGGTTCCGGGTTCAAACTATGGCTACACCTTC
CDR3aa: CASSLVPGSNYGYTF

j_gene: TRBJ2-7
v_gene: TRBV28
abundance: once
d_gene: .
CDR3nt: TGTGCCAGCTTCGAAGGGCGGGATAGCACCTACGAGCAGTACTTC
CDR3aa: CASFEGRDSTYEQYF

j_gene: TRBJ2-3
v_gene: TRBV5-1
abundance: .
d_gene: .
CDR3nt: TGCGCCAGCAGCTTTGCCCTAGCGACTAGCACAGATACGCAGTATTTT
CDR3aa: CASSFALATSTDTQYF

j_gene: TRBJ2-4
v_gene: TRBV2
abundance: .
d_gene: .
CDR3nt: TGTGCCAGCAGTGAAGCTTATTCGGCCAAAAACATTCAGTACTTC
CDR3aa: CASSEAYSAKNIQYF

j_gene: TRBJ2-7
v_gene: TRBV5-1
abundance: .
d_gene: TRBD1
CDR3nt: TGCGCCAGCAGCTTGGAGACAGGGTTCGAGCAGTACTTC
CDR3aa: CASSLETGFEQYF

j_gene: TRBJ2-5
v_gene: TRBV5-1
abundance: .
d_gene: TRBD2
CDR3nt: TGCGCCAGCAGCTCCACCGGGACTAGCGGCCAAGAGACCCAGTACTTC
CDR3aa: CASSSTGTSGQETQYF

j_gene: TRBJ2-7
v_gene: TRBV7-9
abundance: .
d_gene: .
CDR3nt: TGTGCCAGCAGCCCTGCCGGGGGTAACGAGCAGTACTTC
CDR3aa: CASSPAGGNEQYF

j_gene: TRBJ2-1
v_gene: TRBV11-2
abundance: .
d_gene: .
CDR3nt: TGTGCCAGCAGCTCCAGACTAGACAATTACAATGAGCAGTTCTTC
CDR3aa: CASSSRLDNYNEQFF

j_gene: TRBJ2-2
v_gene: TRBV6-6
abundance: .
d_gene: .
CDR3nt: TGTGCCAGCAGTCCCCGGGACCCACAGGGCGTCGGGGAGCTGTTTTTT
CDR3aa: CASSPRDPQGVGELFF

j_gene: TRBJ1-1
v_gene: TRBV5-1
abundance: .
d_gene: TRBD1
CDR3nt: TGCGCCAGCAGCAGGGAAGACAGGGTAACTGAAGCTTTCTTT
CDR3aa: CASSREDRVTEAFF

j_gene: TRBJ1-1
v_gene: TRBV19
abundance: .
d_gene: .
CDR3nt: TGTGCCAGTAGTATGACAGCCATGAACACTGAAGCTTTCTTT
CDR3aa: CASSMTAMNTEAFF

j_gene: TRBJ2-7
v_gene: TRBV19
abundance: few
d_gene: TRBD1
CDR3nt: TGTGCCAGTAGTATAGGACCGGGACAGACCTACGAGCAGTACTTC
CDR3aa: CASSIGPGQTYEQYF